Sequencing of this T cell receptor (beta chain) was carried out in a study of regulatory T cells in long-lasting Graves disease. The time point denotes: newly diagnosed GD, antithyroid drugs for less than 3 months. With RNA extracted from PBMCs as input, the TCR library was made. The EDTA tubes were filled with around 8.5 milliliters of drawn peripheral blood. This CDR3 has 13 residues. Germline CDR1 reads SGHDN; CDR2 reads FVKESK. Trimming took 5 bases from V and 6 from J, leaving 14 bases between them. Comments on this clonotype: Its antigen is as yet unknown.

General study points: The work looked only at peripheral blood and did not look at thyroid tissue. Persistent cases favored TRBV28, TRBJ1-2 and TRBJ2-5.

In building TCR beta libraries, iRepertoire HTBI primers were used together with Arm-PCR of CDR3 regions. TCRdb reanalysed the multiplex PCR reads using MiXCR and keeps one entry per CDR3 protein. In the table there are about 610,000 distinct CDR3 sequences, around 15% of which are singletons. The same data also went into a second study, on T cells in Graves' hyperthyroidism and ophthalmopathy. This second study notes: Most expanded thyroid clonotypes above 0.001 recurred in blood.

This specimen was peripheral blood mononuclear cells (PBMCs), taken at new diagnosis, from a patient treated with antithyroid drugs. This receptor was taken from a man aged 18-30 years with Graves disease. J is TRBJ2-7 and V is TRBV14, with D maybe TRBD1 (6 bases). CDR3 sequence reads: CASSDWGRSEQYF. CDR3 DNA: TGTGCCAGCAGCGACTGGGGGCGAAGCGAGCAGTACTTC.